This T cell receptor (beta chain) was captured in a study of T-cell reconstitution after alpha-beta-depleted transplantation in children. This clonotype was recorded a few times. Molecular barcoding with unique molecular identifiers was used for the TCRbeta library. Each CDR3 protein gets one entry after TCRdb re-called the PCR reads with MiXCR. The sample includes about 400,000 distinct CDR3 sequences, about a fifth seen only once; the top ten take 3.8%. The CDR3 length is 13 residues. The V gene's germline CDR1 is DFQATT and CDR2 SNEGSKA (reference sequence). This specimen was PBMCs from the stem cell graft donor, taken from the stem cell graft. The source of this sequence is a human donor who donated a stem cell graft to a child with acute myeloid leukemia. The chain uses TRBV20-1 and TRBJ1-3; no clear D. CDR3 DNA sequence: TGCAGCGTCCCGGGTGACGGAGGAAACACCATATATTTT. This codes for CSVPGDGGNTIYF.